This T cell receptor beta chain was retrieved from a study of T cells in Graves' hyperthyroidism and ophthalmopathy (dated by TCRdb to about 2019). Some background on the complete study: Peripheral blood was sampled at the time of initial diagnosis, prior to any treatment. A discovery cohort of about a hundred patients, roughly 43 with Graves' ophthalmopathy and about 58 with stable Graves' hyperthyroidism, was used to find distinguishing TCR V-J signatures. Whether ophthalmopathy could be predicted prospectively was tested in an independent validation cohort made up of roughly 19 hyperthyroidism patients plus 17 patients who later progressed to ophthalmopathy. The 95 to 100 discovery patients were randomly split 7:3 into training and test sets. In addition, the study compared T-cell repertoires in thyroid tissue and in blood from roughly 6 Graves' hyperthyroidism patients. Following sampling, methimazole starting at 30 mg daily was given to hyperthyroidism patients, and high-dose intravenous methylprednisolone was given to ophthalmopathy patients. TCR Vbeta CDR3 sequencing of around 130 peripheral blood samples (approximately 44 ophthalmopathy, 75 hyperthyroidism and around 17 progressor patients) is reported in the paper. Broader findings and caveats from the paper: Most expanded thyroid clonotypes (frequency above 0.001) were also detected in blood, a finding suggesting that blood repertoires may reflect thyroid immune responses. Sample size was not statistically predetermined, and blinding of investigators to group allocation was not performed. In validation, the model predicted progression to ophthalmopathy a median of around six months before onset, with 65% to 71% sensitivity and 72.22% specificity. Ophthalmopathy was separated from stable hyperthyroidism by a 13 V-J signature model, with roughly 88% sensitivity and about 81% specificity obtained in cross-validation and 80%/75% obtained in testing.

The TCR beta CDR3 regions were amplified from RNA transcripts. The TCR CDR3 was subjected to a first round of RT-PCR using the HTBI primer set and the Qiagen OneStep RT-PCR kit. The libraries were constructed in a second round of multiplex PCR and then size-selected and purified. Sequencing of the libraries was done on an Illumina HiSeq2000 using paired-end 100 bp reads. From the authors' description of their analysis: SOAPnuke was used to process the raw data, removing reads that contained adapters or uncalled bases, had a mean Phred below 15, or lacked an exact match to the constant primer or identifier. COPE v1.2.5 was used to merge the high-quality paired reads, and each unique nucleotide sequence was defined as a clonotype. MiTCR v1.1 was used to align the clonotypes against IMGT TRBV, TRBD and TRBJ reference segments. Analysis was restricted to V-J combinations with a frequency above 0.0001, which covered about 99% of repertoires. The TCS score was defined as the ratio of F50 (clonal expansion) to E x V (chaos), calculated using BLOSUM62-based TCRdist between CDR3 peptides within each V-J. Welch's t-statistics and random forest reduced roughly 500 V-J features to around 14, which were used in a naive Bayes classifier (R e1071). Thyroid-blood repertoire similarity was quantified with the Morisita-Horn index. TCRdb applied fastp at Q25 and MiXCR to the public reads, then kept only in-frame beta chains. Each record represents a unique CDR3 protein, reported with the most common genes and DNA among its rows. These V and J calls originate from TCRdb's pipeline instead of the authors' own analysis. Present in this sample are approximately 610,000 distinct CDR3 sequences, roughly 14% of which were seen just once. Together, the top ten hold around 4% of the sample.

Moderately to severely active disease, a Clinical Activity Score of at least 3, a NOSPECS grade of at least 4, and a duration under 3 months were present in ophthalmopathy patients. The study excluded patients with uncontrolled infections, other autoimmune diseases, pregnancy or lactation. Clinical symptoms, serum thyroxine and TRAb, thyroid ultrasound, and orbital computed tomography formed the basis for the diagnoses. PBMCs were separated from roughly 10 ml of fresh peripheral blood using Ficoll-Paque density gradient centrifugation. Total RNA was extracted with Trizol reagent, and quality was checked on an Agilent 2100 Bioanalyzer. The CDR3 spans 14 residues, from the cysteine through the phenylalanine. Solely the CDR3 DNA is kept, with 42 bases framed from the first base. V was cut back by 6 bases and J by 4 bases, leaving a gap of 15 bases between them. CDR1 is given as MNHNS and CDR2 as SASEGT, both from the germline V gene.

Comment on this clonotype: Its binding antigen is unknown. One base away there is no much larger clone; base qualities are not given.

The sequence links TRBV6-1 to TRBJ1-1; the D gene is not confidently resolved. The origin of this receptor is a woman in her thirties or forties with Graves' ophthalmopathy. The sequenced material came from blood. The nucleotide sequence is TGTGCCAGCAGCCTCGATTTGAGGGCCACTGAAGCTTTCTTT. It is translated as CASSLDLRATEAFF.